What follows is one T cell receptor beta chain and its context. The antigen remains undetermined. Germline CDR1 reads LGHNA; CDR2 reads YNFKEQ. The CDR3 is made up of 15 amino acids. Trimming took 2 bases from V and 3 from J, leaving 8 bases between them. Amplified TCR beta CDR3 regions came from RNA transcripts. HTBI primers were used for first-round RT-PCR of the TCR CDR3. TCRdb fed the multiplex PCR reads into MiXCR, producing one record per CDR3 protein. The sample carries about 350,000 distinct CDR3 sequences, about a sixth recorded once. This record comes from a study of T cells in Graves' hyperthyroidism and ophthalmopathy. Study-level background: Upon initial diagnosis and before any treatment, peripheral blood was collected. General observations from the study: Ophthalmopathy was identified by the model a median about seven months ahead of onset.

The material sequenced was blood. This clonotype was obtained from a woman in her thirties or forties with Graves' ophthalmopathy. The J gene is TRBJ1-6, the V gene TRBV4-2; the D gene is possibly TRBD1 (6 bases). The CDR3 loop is CASSQTDSYNSPLHF. The CDR3 DNA reads as TGTGCCAGCAGCCAAACGGACAGCTATAATTCACCCCTCCACTTT.